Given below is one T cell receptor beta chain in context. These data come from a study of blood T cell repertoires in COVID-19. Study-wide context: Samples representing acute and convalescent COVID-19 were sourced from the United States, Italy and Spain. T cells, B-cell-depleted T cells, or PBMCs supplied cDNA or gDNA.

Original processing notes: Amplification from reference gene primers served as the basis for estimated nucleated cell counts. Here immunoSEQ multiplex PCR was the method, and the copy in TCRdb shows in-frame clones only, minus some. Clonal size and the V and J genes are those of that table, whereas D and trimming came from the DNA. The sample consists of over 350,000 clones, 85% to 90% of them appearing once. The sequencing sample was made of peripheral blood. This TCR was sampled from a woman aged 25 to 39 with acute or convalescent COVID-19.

CDR3 nucleotides: TGTGCCAGCAGCCCCTCCCCATACACCCCCTCGGGTTTAGATAAGTATGGCTACACCTTC. Translating it yields CASSPSPYTPSGLDKYGYTF. This chain joins TRBV28 and TRBJ1-2; D ambiguous. V was pared by 6 bases and J by 5 bases, with 34 bases between. This CDR3 is 20 amino acids long. Germline loops: CDR1 MDHEN, CDR2 SYDVKM.